A single sample gave rise to the 5 T cell receptor beta chains below, sequenced in a study of T cells in Graves' hyperthyroidism and ophthalmopathy. From RNA transcripts, TCR beta CDR3 regions were amplified. The study used the HTBI primer set for a first-round RT-PCR of the TCR CDR3. TCRdb used MiXCR to reprocess the multiplex PCR reads, holding one entry per CDR3 protein. Of about half a million distinct CDR3 sequences listed, roughly 24% are singletons. The sequencing sample was made of blood. The receptors shown here come from a young woman with Graves' ophthalmopathy.

The rearrangement joins TRBV3-1 to TRBJ1-5; 8 nucleotides align to TRBD1. Trimming took 1 base from V and 4 from J; bases not matched to a gene: 3. Germline V CDR1 and CDR2: LGHDT, YNNKEL (reference sequence). This CDR3 is built from 15 residues. The CDR3 nucleotides are TGTGCCAGCAGCCAAGGTTGGGACAGGAATCAGCCCCAGCATTTT. Translated, it gives CASSQGWDRNQPQHF. The full variable domain, with the rest looked up from reference TRBV3-1 and TRBJ1-5, is DTAVSQTPKYLVTQMGNDKSIKCEQNLGHDTMYWYKQDSKKFLKIMFSYNNKELIINETVPNRFSPKSPDKAHLNLHINSLELGDSAVYFCASSQGWDRNQPQHFGDGTRLSIL.

The CDR3 spells CASSTHLTENYGYTF. CDR3 DNA: TGTGCCAGCAGCACCCACCTGACAGAAAACTATGGCTACACCTTC. This chain connects TRBV5-5 to TRBJ1-2; tentative D call: TRBD1 (5 bases). Germline values: CDR1 SGHKS, CDR2 YYEKEE (reference sequence). The CDR3 contains 15 residues. Deletions cut 4 bases from V and 2 bases from J, with 15 bases between.

There are many counts of this clonotype. V and J are TRBV12-3 or TRBV12-4 and TRBJ1-1; 9 bases agree with TRBD1. The V segment lost 5 bases and the J segment 2 bases; nucleotides outside the gene matches: 15. The CDR3 is 18 amino acids. CDR3 sequence (DNA): TGTGCCAGCAGTCATCGCGCCCTGGGACAGGGCTTAAACACTGAAGCTTTCTTT. Translation: CASSHRALGQGLNTEAFF.

This sequence joins TRBV7-2 and TRBJ2-7; 9 bases fit TRBD1. The CDR3 sequence is 15 residues long. Germline CDR1 SGHTA, CDR2 FQGNSA. J was trimmed by 6 bases and V by 5 bases; bases with no gene match: 11. The CDR3, as DNA: TGTGCCAGCAGCCATGGGGGACAGGGTATCGGCGAGCAGTACTTC. It codes for CASSHGGQGIGEQYF.

This clonotype has just a few counts. The rearrangement uses TRBV20-1 and TRBJ2-5; TRBD2 matches at 11 bases. Germline assignment: CDR1 DFQATT and CDR2 SNEGSKA (reference sequence). This CDR3 is built from 14 residues. Trimming cost V 5 bases and J 6 bases; bases outside gene matches: 8. The CDR3, as DNA: TGCAGTGCTCTAGGTAGCGGGGGGGCTAAGACCCAGTACTTC. This sequence encodes CSALGSGGAKTQYF.